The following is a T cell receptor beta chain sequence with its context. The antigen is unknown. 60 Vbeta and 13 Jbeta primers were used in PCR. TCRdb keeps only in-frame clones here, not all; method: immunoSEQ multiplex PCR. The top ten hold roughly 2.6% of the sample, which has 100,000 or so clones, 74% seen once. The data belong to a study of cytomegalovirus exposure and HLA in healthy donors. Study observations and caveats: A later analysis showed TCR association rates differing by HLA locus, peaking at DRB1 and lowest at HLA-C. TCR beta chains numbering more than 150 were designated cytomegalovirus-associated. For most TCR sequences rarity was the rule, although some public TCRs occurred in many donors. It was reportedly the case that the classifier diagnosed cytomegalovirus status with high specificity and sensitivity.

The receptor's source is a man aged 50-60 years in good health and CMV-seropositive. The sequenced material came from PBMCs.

The CDR3 loop is CASSQPGGVMNTEAFF. DNA of the CDR3: TGTGCCAGCAGCCAACCCGGGGGGGTCATGAACACTGAAGCTTTCTTT. The J gene is TRBJ1-1, the V gene TRBV4-2, with a possible D match to TRBD1 (5 bases). This CDR3 region has 16 residues. Trimming removed 2 bases at V and 0 bases at J, with 13 bases between. Germline loops: CDR1 LGHNA, CDR2 YNFKEQ.